The 26 T cell receptor beta chains below all came from one sample that was sequenced in a study of glioma-infiltrating T cells. Amplification of TCR alpha and beta CDR3 regions from RNA used iRepertoire nested multiplex PCR. TCRdb itself ran the multiplex PCR reads through MiXCR, one entry per CDR3 protein. This table holds 300,000 to 400,000 distinct CDR3 sequences, roughly two fifths found once. The sample comprised glioma tissue, nonneoplastic brain tissue, or PBMCs (not recorded which). These receptors originate from a human donor with low-grade glioma or glioblastoma, undergoing nonglioma brain surgery, or in good health (not recorded which).

V and J are TRBV15 and TRBJ2-7; 12 bases fit TRBD2. This CDR3 contains 17 residues. Trimming removed 2 bases from V and 3 bases from J; junction bases left unmatched: 8. Germline V gene lookup returns CDR1 LNHNV and CDR2 YYDKDF (reference sequence). As DNA, the CDR3 is TGTGCCACCAGCAGATCTAGGACTAGCGGGAACTACTACGAGCAGTACTTC. Amino acids: CATSRSRTSGNYYEQYF. The variable domain in full, completed from reference TRBV15 and TRBJ2-7, reads DAMVIQNPRYQVTQFGKPVTLSCSQTLNHNVMYWYQQKSSQAPKLLFHYYDKDFNNEADTPDNFQSRRPNTSFCFLDIRSPGLGDTAMYLCATSRSRTSGNYYEQYFGPGTRLTVT.

On this clonotype: A much bigger clone sits one base away, suggesting this may be a read error. The chain joins TRBV7-2 to TRBJ1-2, with D hard to call. The CDR3 is 14 residues long. V dropped 5 bases and J dropped 3 bases, with 13 bases sitting between them. Germline V gene data show CDR1 as SGHTA and CDR2 as FQGNSA. As DNA, the CDR3 is TGTGCCAGCAGCAGAGATAGGGTCTACTATGGCTACACCTTC. The encoded protein is CASSRDRVYYGYTF. Combining the CDR3 with reference TRBV7-2 and TRBJ1-2 gives the whole variable domain GAGVSQSPSNKVTEKGKDVELRCDPISGHTALYWYRQSLGQGLEFLIYFQGNSAPDKSGLPSDRFSAERTGGSVSTLTIQRTQQEDSAVYLCASSRDRVYYGYTFGSGTRLTVV.

This clonotype occurred a few times. This sequence may be a read error, since a much larger clone differs from it by one base. In DNA form, the CDR3 reads TGTGCCAGCAGTGAGGGACAGGGGTGGAATGAGCAGTACTTC. Translated, it gives CASSEGQGWNEQYF. This chain links TRBV25-1 with TRBJ2-7; 10 bases match TRBD1. With V trimmed by 3 bases and J by 7 bases, 6 bases remained unmatched. This CDR3 spans 14 amino acids. Germline CDR1 is MGHDK and CDR2 is SYGVNS.

This clonotype was counted between two and nine times. The chain employs TRBV6-2 or TRBV6-3 and TRBJ2-1; 9 bases match TRBD2. CDR1 and CDR2 (germline): MNHEY, SVGEGT. J gave up 0 bases and V 6 bases, and 9 bases lay outside the gene matches. CDR3 length equals 17 residues. CDR3 in DNA: TGTGCCAGCAGCTCGCGGGAGGGGGGTAGCTCCTACAATGAGCAGTTCTTC. The encoded protein is CASSSREGGSSYNEQFF.

The CDR3 coding sequence is TGTGCCAGCAGTGTTCCCCCGGGACTAGCGGGAAGAGATACGCAGTATTTT. Translation gives CASSVPPGLAGRDTQYF. The chain is built from TRBV2 and TRBJ2-3; 13 nucleotides align to TRBD2. The CDR3 has 17 amino acids. Unmatched junction bases numbered 9, after V lost 4 bases and J lost 5 bases. Germline V gives CDR1 SNHLY, CDR2 FYNNEI.

The chain carries TRBV18 and TRBJ2-3; D is uncertain. The CDR3 runs 16 residues. CDR1 KGHSH and CDR2 LQKENI come from the germline V gene. V was clipped by 2 bases and J by 0 bases, with 12 bases between them. CDR3 residues: CASSPVQASSTDTQYF. CDR3 in DNA: TGTGCCAGCTCACCAGTTCAAGCATCTAGCACAGATACGCAGTATTTT.

This clonotype was detected only a few times. The rearrangement joins TRBV7-9 to TRBJ1-2; D possibly corresponds to TRBD1 (5 bases). V was shortened by 5 bases and J by 4 bases, with 17 bases between the two germline ends. Per the germline V gene, CDR1 is SEHNR and CDR2 is FQNEAQ (reference sequence). This CDR3 spans 15 amino acids. Here the CDR3 DNA reads TGTGCCAGCAGCGGCGGGACGGACACCTTCTATGGCTACACCTTC. Translation: CASSGGTDTFYGYTF.

A note on this clonotype: One junction end does not reproduce the germline sequence, and a read error may be involved. The rearrangement joins TRBV20-1 to TRBJ1-5, with TRBD1 matching over 10 bases. CDR3 length equals 15 residues. Germline V gene sequence: CDR1 DFQATT, CDR2 SNEGSKA (reference sequence). CDR3 loop: CSAIYGTGVDQPHHF. CDR3 coding DNA: TGCAGTGCTATCTACGGGACAGGGGTAGATCAGCCCCACCATTTT.

V usage is TRBV7-2 and J usage is TRBJ2-7; 14 bases line up with TRBD2. This CDR3 has 16 residues. The J segment lost 5 bases and the V segment lost 5 bases, leaving 8 bases of the junction unmatched. The germline gives CDR1 SGHTA, CDR2 FQGNSA. The CDR3 is CASSPWTSGRIHEQYF. The CDR3, as DNA: TGTGCCAGCAGCCCATGGACTAGCGGGAGGATCCACGAGCAGTACTTC.

Remarks on this clonotype: It may be a read error: a sequence one base away is much more abundant. This chain links TRBV28 with TRBJ1-2; D is unresolved. This CDR3 has 13 amino acids. Trimming removed 6 bases from V and 5 bases from J, with 13 bases in between. The germline CDR1 and CDR2 sequences are MDHEN and SYDVKM. For the CDR3, the DNA is TGTGCCAGCAGCACGATGCTACGATATGGCTACACCTTC. Translating gives CASSTMLRYGYTF.

Regarding this clonotype: One end of the junction does not line up with germline, which may come from a read error. The rearrangement links TRBV27 to TRBJ2-2; 8 bases match TRBD2. Germline CDR1 MNHEY, CDR2 SMNVEV (reference sequence). This CDR3 spans 14 amino acids. CDR3 residues: CASRGLAEGGERFF. The DNA of the CDR3 is TGTGCCAGCAGAGGACTAGCTGAAGGCGGGGAGCGGTTTTTT.

A remark on this clonotype: The germline gene is not matched at one end of the junction; a read error may be the cause. The chain links TRBV6-2 or TRBV6-3 to TRBJ2-1; TRBD2 aligns across 14 bases. The CDR3 loop spans 14 amino acids. Germline assignment: CDR1 MNHEY and CDR2 SVGEGT. This CDR3 is CASSPGTSGSRKIF. The CDR3 region has the DNA TGTGCCAGCAGTCCCGGGACTAGCGGGAGTAGGAAGATCTTC.

Regarding this clonotype: This clone may be a read error of a much larger clone one base away. CDR3 amino acids: CATRPFGVTDTQYF. CDR3 DNA sequence: TGTGCCACCAGACCCTTCGGAGTAACAGATACGCAGTATTTT. The gene calls are TRBV15 and TRBJ2-3; no reliable D call. This CDR3 is 14 amino acids long. CDR1 and CDR2 (germline): LNHNV, YYDKDF (reference sequence). Trimming took 6 bases from V and 3 from J, leaving 13 bases between them.

In the case of this clonotype: A much larger clonotype is one base distant, so this may be a read error. The chain recombines TRBV27 with TRBJ1-2; TRBD1 is a possible D gene (5 bases). This CDR3 comprises 13 residues. Germline CDR1 reads MNHEY; CDR2 reads SMNVEV (reference sequence). With 6 bases removed from V and 5 bases from J, the gap between germline ends came to 13 bases. CDR3 sequence: CASRSRQKYGYTF. The DNA of the CDR3 is TGTGCCAGCAGGAGCCGACAGAAGTATGGCTACACCTTC.

This clonotype showed up many times. This sequence joins TRBV6-2 or TRBV6-3 and TRBJ2-4; 9 bases are shared with TRBD1. Per germline, CDR1 MNHEY and CDR2 SVGEGT. The CDR3 sequence is 13 residues long. V lost 4 bases, J lost 8 bases, and 3 bases stayed unmatched. The chain's CDR3 is CASSSGTGYIQYF. The CDR3 DNA reads as TGTGCCAGCAGTTCGGGGACAGGGTACATTCAGTACTTC.

This clonotype was counted ten times or more. V is TRBV2 and J is TRBJ1-6; 7 positions agree with TRBD1. J lost 5 bases, V lost 10 bases, and 2 bases had no gene match. CDR1 is SNHLY, CDR2 FYNNEI, per germline. The CDR3 runs 12 residues. In nucleotides, the CDR3 is TGTGCCACTCAGGGGGATAATTCACCCCTCCACTTT. Translating gives CATQGDNSPLHF.

In this sample, this clonotype turned up a few times. The chain uses TRBV7-3 and TRBJ2-1, with 8 bases fitting TRBD2. Germline CDR1 and CDR2: SGHTA and FQGTGA. V shed 2 bases, J shed 5 bases, and the junction held 11 bases outside the gene matches. The CDR3 covers 17 residues. The CDR3 reads CASSLYGAGGGHNEQFF. Written as DNA, the CDR3 is TGTGCCAGCAGCTTATATGGTGCGGGAGGAGGTCACAATGAGCAGTTCTTC. The entire variable domain, with the rest obtained from reference TRBV7-3 and TRBJ2-1, is as follows: GAGVSQTPSNKVTEKGKYVELRCDPISGHTALYWYRQSLGQGPEFLIYFQGTGAADDSGLPNDRFFAVRPEGSVSTLKIQRTERGDSAVYLCASSLYGAGGGHNEQFFGPGTRLTVL.

To note about this clonotype: The CDR3 end shows no conserved phenylalanine or tryptophan, and so a read error is likely. The chain carries TRBV28 and TRBJ1-6; a possible D gene is TRBD1 (5 bases). V lost 6 bases, J lost 9 bases, and 21 bases lay in between. Per the germline V gene, CDR1 is MDHEN and CDR2 is SYDVKM. The CDR3 totals 16 residues. CDR3 loop: CASRKHRDDGSSPLHS. CDR3 coding DNA: TGTGCCAGCAGAAAACACCGGGACGACGGATCTTCACCCCTCCACTCT.

The table lists this clonotype with a few counts. V gene TRBV28 combines with J gene TRBJ2-3; 7 nucleotides align to TRBD1. The CDR3 is 14 amino acids. V lost 10 bases to trimming and J lost 3 bases; unmatched junction nucleotides: 10. The germline V gene encodes CDR1 MDHEN and CDR2 SYDVKM. This CDR3 reads CATAPGQITDTQYF. DNA of the CDR3: TGTGCCACCGCCCCGGGACAGATAACAGATACGCAGTATTTT. Drawing the rest from reference TRBV28 and TRBJ2-3, the complete variable domain is DVKVTQSSRYLVKRTGEKVFLECVQDMDHENMFWYRQDPGLGLRLIYFSYDVKMKEKGDIPEGYSVSREKKERFSLILESASTNQTSMYLCATAPGQITDTQYFGPGTRLTVL.

This chain connects TRBV5-4 to TRBJ1-6; D unresolved. Germline assignment: CDR1 SGHNT and CDR2 YYREEE (reference sequence). Trimming cost V 0 bases and J 7 bases, with 8 bases left between them. The CDR3 length is 14 residues. CDR3 sequence (DNA): TGTGCCAGCAGCTTGGGGATAGGGAATTCACCCCTCCACTTT. Translating gives CASSLGIGNSPLHF.

The count of this clonotype is one. The chain uses TRBV27 and TRBJ2-7; 9 bases agree with TRBD2. Germline values: CDR1 MNHEY, CDR2 SMNVEV (reference sequence). The length of the CDR3 is 17 residues. The J segment lost 7 bases and the V segment lost 0 bases, leaving 13 bases of the junction unmatched. The CDR3 reads CASSLSSMLAGPWEQYF. The DNA for the CDR3 is TGTGCCAGCAGTTTATCCAGTATGCTAGCGGGACCTTGGGAGCAGTACTTC.

Points on this clonotype: This may come from a read error, since a much larger clone is one base off. The chain is built from TRBV28 and TRBJ2-7; 10 positions match TRBD2. The germline V gene encodes CDR1 MDHEN and CDR2 SYDVKM. There are 13 residues in the CDR3. Here the CDR3 DNA reads TGTGGCAGCAGTAGCGGGAGGCTGTACGAGCAGTACTTC. This translates into CGSSSGRLYEQYF.

The chain couples TRBV4-2 to TRBJ1-1; D is undetermined. The CDR3 length is 14 residues. Germline CDR1 reads LGHNA; CDR2 reads YNFKEQ. Deletions cut 2 bases from V and 0 bases from J, with 7 bases between. CDR3 coding DNA: TGTGCCAGCAGCCAAATCGGGCTGAACACTGAAGCTTTCTTT. The encoded protein is CASSQIGLNTEAFF.

This clonotype was seen once. The V gene is TRBV20-1, the J gene TRBJ2-1; 8 bases are shared with TRBD2. CDR1 and CDR2 (germline): DFQATT, SNEGSKA (reference sequence). With 7 bases clipped from V and 5 bases from J, the junction kept 7 bases outside the gene matches. CDR3 length equals 13 residues. CDR3 residues: CSVVAGSNNEQFF. The CDR3 DNA is TGCAGTGTCGTAGCGGGATCCAACAATGAGCAGTTCTTC.

This chain joins TRBV11-3 and TRBJ2-7, with D unresolved. CDR1 and CDR2 from the germline V gene are SGHNT and YENEEA. The CDR3 is made up of 15 amino acids. Trimming took off 3 bases at V and 7 bases at J, with 19 bases between the two ends. The CDR3 loop reads CASSFSLDVTNEQYF. In DNA form, the CDR3 reads TGTGCCAGCAGCTTCTCCCTCGACGTAACTAATGAGCAGTACTTC.

This clonotype has only one observation. This may stem from a read error, because a much larger clone lies one nucleotide away. This chain uses TRBV20-1 with TRBJ2-3; no definite D call. The CDR3 runs 16 residues. The V end lost 6 bases, the J end lost 5 bases, and 24 bases lay between the germline ends. Per germline, CDR1 DFQATT and CDR2 SNEGSKA (reference sequence). The CDR3 DNA follows: TGCAGTGCAACCCGGGCGGATCACGGATTCAAAGATACGCAGTATTTT. It yields the protein CSATRADHGFKDTQYF.